These T cell receptor beta chains were read from a single sample in a study of T cells in Graves' hyperthyroidism and ophthalmopathy. TCRdb fed the multiplex PCR reads into MiXCR, producing one record per CDR3 protein. The repertoire has about 640,000 distinct CDR3 sequences, less than 25% of them found once; the top ten carry 30% to 40%. Sequencing used blood. The receptors were sampled from a man aged 25-40 years with Graves' ophthalmopathy. CDR3s include the opening cysteine and the closing phenylalanine or tryptophan. A D gene is named only where the DNA matches it firmly. Only part of the rows carry a size: once, few, many, or a class if the clone is expanded.

TRBV6-1	-	13	few	TRBJ1-4	CASRLRGNEKLFF	TGTGCCAGCAGACTCAGGGGTAATGAAAAACTGTTTTTT
TRBV2	TRBD1	13	many	TRBJ1-2	CASSGQGLVGYTF	TGTGCCAGCAGTGGACAGGGATTGGTTGGCTACACCTTC
TRBV4-1	-	15	-	TRBJ2-7	CASSQAMGLPYEQYF	TGCGCCAGCAGCCAGGCCATGGGACTCCCCTACGAGCAGTACTTC
TRBV20-1	-	14	-	TRBJ2-2	CSARGDSTTGELFF	TGCAGTGCTAGAGGTGACAGCACCACCGGGGAGCTGTTTTTT
TRBV6-1	TRBD1	17	-	TRBJ1-5	CASKQSFGDRANQPQHF	TGTGCCAGCAAACAGTCCTTCGGGGACAGAGCCAATCAGCCCCAGCATTTT
TRBV28	TRBD1	13	-	TRBJ1-4	CASRTGGREKLFF	TGTGCCAGCAGGACAGGGGGCCGTGAAAAACTGTTTTTT
TRBV5-1	TRBD1	15	-	TRBJ2-7	CASSIGTGVVYEQYF	TGCGCCAGCAGCATCGGGACAGGGGTAGTCTACGAGCAGTACTTC
TRBV11-2	-	16	many	TRBJ2-7	CASSLGTVPRLYEQYF	TGTGCCAGCAGCTTGGGGACGGTCCCACGCCTCTACGAGCAGTACTTC
TRBV24-1	TRBD2	15	many	TRBJ2-3	CATGRLAGGRDTQYF	TGTGCCACCGGAAGACTAGCGGGAGGTCGAGATACGCAGTATTTT
TRBV10-3	-	13	-	TRBJ2-2	CAIRDVGTGELFF	TGTGCCATCAGAGACGTAGGGACCGGGGAGCTGTTTTTT
TRBV6-1	-	11	-	TRBJ1-4	CASSEAPKLFF	TGTGCCAGCAGTGAAGCGCCAAAACTGTTTTTT
TRBV6-1	-	13	many	TRBJ1-1	CASSPAGSTEAFF	TGTGCCAGCAGTCCCGCAGGTAGCACTGAAGCTTTCTTT
TRBV9	-	14	-	TRBJ1-4	CASSVQGSNEKLFF	TGTGCCAGCAGCGTTCAGGGATCTAATGAAAAACTGTTTTTT
TRBV15	TRBD1	14	-	TRBJ1-3	CATKTGGAGNTIYF	TGTGCCACCAAGACAGGGGGCGCTGGAAACACCATATATTTT
TRBV5-1	-	15	few	TRBJ2-2	CASSLVSGDTGELFF	TGCGCCAGCAGCTTGGTATCAGGGGACACCGGGGAGCTGTTTTTT
TRBV28	TRBD1	14	few	TRBJ2-7	CASTVDRISHEQYF	TGTGCCAGCACCGTGGACAGGATCTCCCACGAGCAGTACTTC